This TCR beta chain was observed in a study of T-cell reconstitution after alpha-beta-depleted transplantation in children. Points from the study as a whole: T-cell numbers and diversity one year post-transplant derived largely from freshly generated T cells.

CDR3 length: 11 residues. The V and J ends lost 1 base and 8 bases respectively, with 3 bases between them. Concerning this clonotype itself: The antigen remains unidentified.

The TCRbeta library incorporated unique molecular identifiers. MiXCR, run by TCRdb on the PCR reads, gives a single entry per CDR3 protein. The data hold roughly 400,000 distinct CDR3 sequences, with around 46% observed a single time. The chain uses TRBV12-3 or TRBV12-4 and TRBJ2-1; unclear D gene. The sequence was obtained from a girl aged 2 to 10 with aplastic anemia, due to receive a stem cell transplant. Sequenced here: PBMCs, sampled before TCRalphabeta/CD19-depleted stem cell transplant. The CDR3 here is CASSLVYEQFF. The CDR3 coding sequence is TGTGCCAGCAGTTTAGTCTATGAGCAGTTCTTC.